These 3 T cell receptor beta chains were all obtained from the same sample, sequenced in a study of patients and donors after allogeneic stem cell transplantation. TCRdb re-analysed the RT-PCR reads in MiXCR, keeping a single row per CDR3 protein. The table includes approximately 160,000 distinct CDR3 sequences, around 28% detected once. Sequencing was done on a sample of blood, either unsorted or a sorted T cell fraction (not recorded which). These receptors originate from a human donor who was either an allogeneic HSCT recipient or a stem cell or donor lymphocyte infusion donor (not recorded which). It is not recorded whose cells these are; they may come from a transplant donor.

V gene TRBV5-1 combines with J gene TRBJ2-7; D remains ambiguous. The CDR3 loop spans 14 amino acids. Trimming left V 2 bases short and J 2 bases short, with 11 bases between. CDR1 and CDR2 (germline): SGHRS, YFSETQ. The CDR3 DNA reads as TGCGCCAGCAGCTTTGACATAGGGCCCTACGAGCAGTACTTC. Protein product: CASSFDIGPYEQYF.

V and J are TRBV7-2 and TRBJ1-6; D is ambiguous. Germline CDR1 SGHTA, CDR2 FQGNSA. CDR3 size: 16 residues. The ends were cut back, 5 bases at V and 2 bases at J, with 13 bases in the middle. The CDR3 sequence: CASSPQYRTYNSPLHF. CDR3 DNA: TGTGCCAGCAGCCCGCAATACAGAACCTATAATTCACCCCTCCACTTT.

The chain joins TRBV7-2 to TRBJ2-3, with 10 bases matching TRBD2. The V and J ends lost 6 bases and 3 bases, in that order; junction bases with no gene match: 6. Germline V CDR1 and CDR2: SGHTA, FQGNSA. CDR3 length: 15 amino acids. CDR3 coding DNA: TGTGCCAGCAGTCTAGCGGGAGATGCTACAGATACGCAGTATTTT. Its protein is CASSLAGDATDTQYF.